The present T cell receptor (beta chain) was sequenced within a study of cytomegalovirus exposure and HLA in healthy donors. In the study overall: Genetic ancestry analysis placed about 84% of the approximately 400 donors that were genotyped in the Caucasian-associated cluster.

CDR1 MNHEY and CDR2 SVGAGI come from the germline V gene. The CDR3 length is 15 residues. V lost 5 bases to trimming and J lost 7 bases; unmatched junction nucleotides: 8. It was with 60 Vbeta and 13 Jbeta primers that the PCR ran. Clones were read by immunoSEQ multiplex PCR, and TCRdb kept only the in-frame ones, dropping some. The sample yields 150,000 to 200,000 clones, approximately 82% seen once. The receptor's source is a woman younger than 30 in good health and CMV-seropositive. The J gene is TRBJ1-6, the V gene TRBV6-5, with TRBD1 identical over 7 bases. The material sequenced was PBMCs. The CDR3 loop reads CASSVAGTANSPLHF. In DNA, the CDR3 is TGTGCCAGCAGTGTGGCCGGGACAGCGAATTCACCCCTCCACTTT.